Sequencing of this T cell receptor (beta chain) was carried out in a study of cytomegalovirus exposure and HLA in healthy donors. Study as a whole: Unique TCRs numbering some 80 million, obtained from HLA-typed donors, made up an early data release. Study-level results: Later analysis identified a missense DCLRE1C variant that was linked to TCR beta V- and J-gene trimming.

The CDR3 covers 13 residues. The V gene's germline CDR1 is SQVTM and CDR2 ANQGSEA. V dropped 8 bases and J dropped 1 base, with 14 bases sitting between them. PCR amplification relied on 60 Vbeta primers (plus 13 Jbeta primers). Here immunoSEQ multiplex PCR was the method, and the copy in TCRdb shows in-frame clones only, minus some. The sample shows roughly 120,000 clones, 8% to 10% of them seen only once. There are a few counts of this clone. Its antigen is still unknown. The sequence came from a man aged 30 to 39 in good health and CMV-seronegative. The chain recombines TRBV29-1 with TRBJ1-1; weak D call: TRBD1 (6 bases). Sequenced sample: PBMCs. The CDR3 nucleotides read TGCAGCACCCGCAAGGGGGAGAACACTGAAGCTTTCTTT. Translated: CSTRKGENTEAFF.